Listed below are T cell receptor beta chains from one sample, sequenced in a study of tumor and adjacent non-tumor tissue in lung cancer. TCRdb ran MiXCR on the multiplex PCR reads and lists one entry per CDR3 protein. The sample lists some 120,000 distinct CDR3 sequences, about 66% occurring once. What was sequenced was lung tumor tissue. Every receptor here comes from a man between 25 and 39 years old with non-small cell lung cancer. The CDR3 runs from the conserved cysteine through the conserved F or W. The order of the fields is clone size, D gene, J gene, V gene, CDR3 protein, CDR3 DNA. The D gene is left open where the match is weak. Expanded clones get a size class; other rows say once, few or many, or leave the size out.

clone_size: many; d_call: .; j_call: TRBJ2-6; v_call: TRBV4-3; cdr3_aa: CASSQELSSGANVLTF; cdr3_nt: TGCGCCAGCAGCCAAGAATTGAGCTCTGGGGCCAACGTCCTGACTTTC
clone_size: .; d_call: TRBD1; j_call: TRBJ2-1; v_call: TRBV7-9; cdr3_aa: CASSPDGQGYNEQFF; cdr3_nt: TGTGCCAGCAGCCCCGATGGACAGGGTTACAATGAGCAGTTCTTC
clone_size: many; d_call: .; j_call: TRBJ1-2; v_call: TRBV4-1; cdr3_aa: CASSQMGGANYGYTF; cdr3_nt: TGCGCCAGCAGCCAAATGGGGGGAGCTAACTATGGCTACACCTTC
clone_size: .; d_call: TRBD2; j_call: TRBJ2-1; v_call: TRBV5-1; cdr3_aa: CASSPSGLEAVDEHFF; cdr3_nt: TGCGCCAGCAGCCCTAGTGGACTAGAAGCGGTCGATGAGCATTTCTTC
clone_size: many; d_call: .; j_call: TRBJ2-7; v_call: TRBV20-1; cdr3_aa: CSAVDAYEQYF; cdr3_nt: TGCAGTGCTGTGGACGCCTACGAGCAGTACTTC
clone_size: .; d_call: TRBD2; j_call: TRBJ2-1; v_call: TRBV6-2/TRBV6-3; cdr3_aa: CASSYALIGTSFRDEQFF; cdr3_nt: TGTGCCAGCAGTTACGCTCTTATCGGGACTAGTTTCAGGGATGAGCAGTTCTTC
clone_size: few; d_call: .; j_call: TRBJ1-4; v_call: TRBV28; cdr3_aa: CASSKQGTREKLFF; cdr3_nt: TGTGCCAGCTCTAAACAGGGAACGAGGGAAAAACTGTTTTTT
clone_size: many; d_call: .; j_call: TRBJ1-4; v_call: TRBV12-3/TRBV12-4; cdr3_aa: CASSAINEKLFF; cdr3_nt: TGTGCCAGCAGTGCCATTAATGAAAAACTGTTTTTT
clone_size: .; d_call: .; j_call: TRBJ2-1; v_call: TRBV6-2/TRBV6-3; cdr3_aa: CASSNSILDNEQFF; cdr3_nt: TGTGCCAGCAGTAACTCCATTCTTGACAATGAGCAGTTCTTC
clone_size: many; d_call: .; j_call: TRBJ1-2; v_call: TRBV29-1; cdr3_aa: CSVEDTGAGGYTF; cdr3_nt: TGCAGCGTTGAAGATACGGGGGCGGGAGGCTACACCTTC
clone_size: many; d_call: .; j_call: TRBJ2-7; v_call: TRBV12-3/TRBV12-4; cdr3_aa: CASSLQGEQYF; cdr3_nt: TGTGCCAGCAGTTTACAGGGCGAGCAGTACTTC
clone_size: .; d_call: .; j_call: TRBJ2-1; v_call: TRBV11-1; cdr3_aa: CASIYSGVAFF; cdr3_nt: TGTGCCAGCATCTATTCGGGGGTAGCTTTCTTC
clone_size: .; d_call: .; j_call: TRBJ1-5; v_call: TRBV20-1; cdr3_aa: CSVPPLDRRSEYSNQPQHF; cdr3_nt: TGCAGTGTACCACCTTTGGATAGAAGGAGCGAATATAGCAATCAGCCCCAGCATTTT
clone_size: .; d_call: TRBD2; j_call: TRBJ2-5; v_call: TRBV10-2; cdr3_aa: CASRTSGHLETQYF; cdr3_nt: TGCGCCAGCAGGACTAGCGGGCACCTAGAGACCCAGTACTTC
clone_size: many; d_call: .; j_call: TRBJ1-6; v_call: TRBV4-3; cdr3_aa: CASSQGGGQQNSPLHF; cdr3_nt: TGCGCCAGCAGCCAAGGAGGAGGACAGCAGAATTCACCCCTCCACTTT
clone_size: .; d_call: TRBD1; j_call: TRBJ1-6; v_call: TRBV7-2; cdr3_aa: CASSFRTGDSPLHF; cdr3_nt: TGTGCCAGCAGCTTCCGAACAGGGGATTCACCCCTCCACTTT
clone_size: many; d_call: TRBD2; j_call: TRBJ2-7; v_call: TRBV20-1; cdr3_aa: CSARREGLHEQYF; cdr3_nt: TGCAGTGCTAGGCGGGAGGGCCTGCACGAGCAGTACTTC
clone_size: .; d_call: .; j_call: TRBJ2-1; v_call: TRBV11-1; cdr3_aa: CASSLGLANEHFF; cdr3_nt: TGTGCCAGCAGCTTAGGGCTGGCGAATGAGCATTTCTTC
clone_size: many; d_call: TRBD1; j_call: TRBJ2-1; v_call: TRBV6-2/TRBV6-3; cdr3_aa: CASSSGTGARDEQFF; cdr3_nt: TGTGCCAGCAGTTCCGGGACAGGGGCTCGGGATGAGCAGTTCTTC
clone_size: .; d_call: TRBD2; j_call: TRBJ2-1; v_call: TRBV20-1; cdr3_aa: CSAARLAGERANEHFF; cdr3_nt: TGCAGTGCTGCCCGACTAGCTGGAGAAAGGGCCAATGAGCATTTCTTC
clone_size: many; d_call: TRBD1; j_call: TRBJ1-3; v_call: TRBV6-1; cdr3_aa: CASSGGQTAGNTIYF; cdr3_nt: TGTGCCAGCAGTGGGGGACAGACTGCTGGAAACACCATATATTTT
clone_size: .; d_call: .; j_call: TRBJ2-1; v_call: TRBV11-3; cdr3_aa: CAGSLEAAVSNEQFF; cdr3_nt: TGTGCCGGCAGCTTGGAGGCGGCCGTAAGCAATGAGCAGTTCTTC
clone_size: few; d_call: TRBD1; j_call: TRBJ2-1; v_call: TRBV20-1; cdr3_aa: CSAGLKGALSYNEQFF; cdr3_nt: TGCAGTGCTGGGCTTAAGGGGGCCCTGTCCTACAATGAGCAGTTCTTC
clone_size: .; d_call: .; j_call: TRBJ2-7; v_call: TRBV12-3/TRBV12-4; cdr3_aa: CASNPSDSSYEQYF; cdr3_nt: TGTGCCAGCAATCCCTCGGACAGCTCCTACGAGCAGTACTTC
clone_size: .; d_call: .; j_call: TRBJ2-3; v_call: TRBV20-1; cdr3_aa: CSAPANWGEHTDTQYF; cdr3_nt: TGCAGTGCTCCCGCTAACTGGGGGGAACACACAGATACGCAGTATTTT
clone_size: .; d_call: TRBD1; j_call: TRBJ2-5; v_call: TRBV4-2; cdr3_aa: CATSSTSGQGGETLYF; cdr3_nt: TGTGCCACCAGCTCGACGTCGGGACAGGGAGGAGAGACCCTGTACTTC
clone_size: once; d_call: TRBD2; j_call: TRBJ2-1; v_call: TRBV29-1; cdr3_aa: CNVENGGGWYVQFF; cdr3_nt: TGCAACGTTGAAAACGGCGGGGGATGGTATGTGCAGTTCTTC
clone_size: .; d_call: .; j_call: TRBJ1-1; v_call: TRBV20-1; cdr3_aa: CSASGTTRHTEAFF; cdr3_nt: TGCAGTGCTAGTGGGACGACACGGCATACTGAAGCTTTTTTT
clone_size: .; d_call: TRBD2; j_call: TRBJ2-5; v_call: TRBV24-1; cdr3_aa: CTTSGRGGQETQYF; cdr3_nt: TGTACCACCAGTGGACGGGGAGGGCAAGAGACCCAGTACTTC
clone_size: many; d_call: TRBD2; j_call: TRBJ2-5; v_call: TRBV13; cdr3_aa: CASSSTGGGTQYF; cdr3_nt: TGTGCCAGCAGCTCGACCGGCGGGGGGACCCAGTACTTC